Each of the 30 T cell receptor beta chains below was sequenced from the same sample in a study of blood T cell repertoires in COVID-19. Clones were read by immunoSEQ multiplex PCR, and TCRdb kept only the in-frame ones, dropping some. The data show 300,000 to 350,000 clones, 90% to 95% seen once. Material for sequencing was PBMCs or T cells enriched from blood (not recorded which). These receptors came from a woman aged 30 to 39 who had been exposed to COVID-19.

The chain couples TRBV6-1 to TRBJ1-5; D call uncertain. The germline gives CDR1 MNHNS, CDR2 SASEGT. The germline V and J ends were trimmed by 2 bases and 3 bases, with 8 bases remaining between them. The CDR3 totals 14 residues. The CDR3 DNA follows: TGTGCCAGCAGTGAATTGGGCTTCAATCAGCCCCAGCATTTT. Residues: CASSELGFNQPQHF.

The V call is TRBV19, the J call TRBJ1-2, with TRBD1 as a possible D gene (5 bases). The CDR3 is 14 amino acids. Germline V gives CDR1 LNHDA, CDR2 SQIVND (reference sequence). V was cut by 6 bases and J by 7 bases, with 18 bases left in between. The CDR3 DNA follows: TGTGCCAGTAGCTCGGGACTCCAACCCGGTGGCTACACCTTC. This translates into CASSSGLQPGGYTF.

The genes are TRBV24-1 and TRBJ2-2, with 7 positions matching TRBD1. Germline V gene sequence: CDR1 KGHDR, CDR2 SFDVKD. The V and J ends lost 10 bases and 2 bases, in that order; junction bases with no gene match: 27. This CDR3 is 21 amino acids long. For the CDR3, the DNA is TGTGCCACGGACGGACAGGCGCATTGGCCCGTACAGAAAATCAACACCGGGGAGCTGTTTTTT. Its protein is CATDGQAHWPVQKINTGELFF.

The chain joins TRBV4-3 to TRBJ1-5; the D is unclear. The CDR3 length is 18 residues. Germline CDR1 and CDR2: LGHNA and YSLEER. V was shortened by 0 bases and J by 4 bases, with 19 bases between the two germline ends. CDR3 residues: CASSQEPSAAAGNQPQHF. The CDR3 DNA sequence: TGCGCCAGCAGCCAAGAGCCCTCCGCTGCCGCGGGAAATCAGCCCCAGCATTTT.

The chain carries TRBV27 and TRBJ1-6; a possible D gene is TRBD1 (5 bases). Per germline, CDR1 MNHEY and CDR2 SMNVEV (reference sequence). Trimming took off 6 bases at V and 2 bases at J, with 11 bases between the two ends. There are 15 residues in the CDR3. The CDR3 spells CASRFGGPYNSPLHF. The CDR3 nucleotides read TGTGCCAGCAGGTTCGGGGGTCCCTATAATTCACCCCTCCACTTT.

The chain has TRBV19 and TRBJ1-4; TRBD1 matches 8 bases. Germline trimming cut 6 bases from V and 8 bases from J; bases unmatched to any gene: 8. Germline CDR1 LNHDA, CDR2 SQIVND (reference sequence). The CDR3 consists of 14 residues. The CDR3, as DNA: TGTGCCAGTAGGCCTCGACAGGGGAACGAAAAACTGTTTTTT. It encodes CASRPRQGNEKLFF.

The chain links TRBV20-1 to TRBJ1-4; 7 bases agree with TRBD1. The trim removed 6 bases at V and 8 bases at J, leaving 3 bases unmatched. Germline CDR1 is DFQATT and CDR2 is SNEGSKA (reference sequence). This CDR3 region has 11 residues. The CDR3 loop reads CSAQQGEKLFF. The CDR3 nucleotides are TGCAGTGCCCAACAGGGGGAAAAACTGTTTTTT.

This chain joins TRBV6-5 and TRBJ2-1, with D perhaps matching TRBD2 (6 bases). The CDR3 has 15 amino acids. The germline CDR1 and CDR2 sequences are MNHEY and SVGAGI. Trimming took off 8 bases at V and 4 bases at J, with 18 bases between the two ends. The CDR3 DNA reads TGTGCCAGCCCCGCGGGTGCGGGGAGTTACAATGAGCAGTTCTTC. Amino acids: CASPAGAGSYNEQFF.

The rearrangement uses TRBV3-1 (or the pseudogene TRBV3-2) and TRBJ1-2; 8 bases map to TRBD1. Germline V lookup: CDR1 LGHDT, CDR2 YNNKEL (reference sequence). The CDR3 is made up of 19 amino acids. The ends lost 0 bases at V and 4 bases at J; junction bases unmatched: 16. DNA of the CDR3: TGTGCCAGCAGCCAAGATCCGAGGGACAGGCGATCACCCTTCTATGGCTACACCTTC. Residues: CASSQDPRDRRSPFYGYTF.

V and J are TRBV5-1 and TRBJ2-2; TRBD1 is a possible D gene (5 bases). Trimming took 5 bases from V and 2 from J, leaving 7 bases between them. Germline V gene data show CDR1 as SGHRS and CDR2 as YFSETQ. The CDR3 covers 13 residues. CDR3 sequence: CASSGANTGELFF. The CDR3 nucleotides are TGCGCCAGCAGTGGGGCAAACACCGGGGAGCTGTTTTTT.

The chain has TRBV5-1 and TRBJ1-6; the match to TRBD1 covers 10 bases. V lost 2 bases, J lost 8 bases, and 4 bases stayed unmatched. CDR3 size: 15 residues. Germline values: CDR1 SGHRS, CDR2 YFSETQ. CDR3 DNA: TGCGCCAGCAGCTTTACCGGGACAGGGGATTCACCCCTCCACTTT. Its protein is CASSFTGTGDSPLHF.

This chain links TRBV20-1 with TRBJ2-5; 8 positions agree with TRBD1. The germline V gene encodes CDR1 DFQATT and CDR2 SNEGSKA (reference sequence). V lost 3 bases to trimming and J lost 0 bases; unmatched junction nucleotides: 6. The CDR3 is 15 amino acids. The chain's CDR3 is CSASRSGGDQETQYF. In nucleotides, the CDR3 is TGCAGTGCTAGTCGCTCAGGGGGCGACCAAGAGACCCAGTACTTC.

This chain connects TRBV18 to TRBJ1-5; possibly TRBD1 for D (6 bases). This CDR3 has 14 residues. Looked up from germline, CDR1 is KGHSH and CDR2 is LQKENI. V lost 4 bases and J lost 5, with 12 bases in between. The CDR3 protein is CASSLQGAHQPQHF. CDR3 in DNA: TGTGCCAGCTCACTACAGGGAGCCCATCAGCCCCAGCATTTT.

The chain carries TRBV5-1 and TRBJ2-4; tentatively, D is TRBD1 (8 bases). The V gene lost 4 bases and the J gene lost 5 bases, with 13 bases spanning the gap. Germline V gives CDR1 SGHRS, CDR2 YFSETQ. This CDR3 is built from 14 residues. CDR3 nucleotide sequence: TGCGCCAGCAGCACAGGGGGGGCCCAAAACATTCAGTACTTC. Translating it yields CASSTGGAQNIQYF.

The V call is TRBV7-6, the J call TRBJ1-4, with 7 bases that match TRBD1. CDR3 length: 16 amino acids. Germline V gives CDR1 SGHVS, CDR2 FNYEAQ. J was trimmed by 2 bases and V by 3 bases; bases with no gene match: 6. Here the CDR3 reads CASSFPGQSTNEKLFF. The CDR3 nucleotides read TGTGCCAGCAGCTTCCCGGGACAGTCCACTAATGAAAAACTGTTTTTT.

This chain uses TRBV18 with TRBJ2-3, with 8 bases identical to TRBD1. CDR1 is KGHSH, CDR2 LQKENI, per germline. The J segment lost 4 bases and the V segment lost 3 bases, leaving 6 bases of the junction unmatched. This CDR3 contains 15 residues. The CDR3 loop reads CASSPLTGESDTQYF. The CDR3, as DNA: TGTGCCAGCTCACCTCTGACAGGGGAATCAGATACGCAGTATTTT. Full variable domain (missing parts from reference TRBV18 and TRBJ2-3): NAGVMQNPRHLVRRRGQEARLRCSPMKGHSHVYWYRQLPEEGLKFMVYLQKENIIDESGMPKERFSAEFPKEGPSILRIQQVVRGDSAAYFCASSPLTGESDTQYFGPGTRLTVL.

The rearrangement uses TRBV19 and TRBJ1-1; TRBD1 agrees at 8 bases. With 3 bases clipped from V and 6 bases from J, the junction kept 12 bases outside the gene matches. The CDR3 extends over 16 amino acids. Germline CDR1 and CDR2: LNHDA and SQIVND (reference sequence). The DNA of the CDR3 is TGTGCCAGTAGTATGCTGGACAGGGCGGGTAACCCTGAAGCTTTCTTT. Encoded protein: CASSMLDRAGNPEAFF.

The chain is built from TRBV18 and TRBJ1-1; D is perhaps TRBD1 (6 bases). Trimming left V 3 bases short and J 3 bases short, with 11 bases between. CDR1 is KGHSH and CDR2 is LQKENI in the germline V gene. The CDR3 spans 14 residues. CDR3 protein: CASSPRTGYTEAFF. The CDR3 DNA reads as TGTGCCAGCTCACCGAGAACAGGGTACACTGAAGCTTTCTTT.

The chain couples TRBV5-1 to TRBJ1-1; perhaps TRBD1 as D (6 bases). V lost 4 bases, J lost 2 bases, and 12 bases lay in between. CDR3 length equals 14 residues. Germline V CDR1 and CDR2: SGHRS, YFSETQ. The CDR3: CASSPGTINTEAFF. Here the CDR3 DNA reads TGCGCCAGCAGCCCCGGGACAATAAACACTGAAGCTTTCTTT.

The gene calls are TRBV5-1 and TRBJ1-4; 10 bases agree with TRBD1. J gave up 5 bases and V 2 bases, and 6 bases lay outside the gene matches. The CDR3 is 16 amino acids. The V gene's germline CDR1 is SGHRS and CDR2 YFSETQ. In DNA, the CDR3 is TGCGCCAGCAGCTTTGGTCGGGACAGGGGAAATGAAAAACTGTTTTTT. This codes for CASSFGRDRGNEKLFF.

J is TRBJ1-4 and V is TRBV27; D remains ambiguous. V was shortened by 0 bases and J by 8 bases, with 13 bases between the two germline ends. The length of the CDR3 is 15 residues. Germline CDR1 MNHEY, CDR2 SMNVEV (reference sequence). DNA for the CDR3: TGTGCCAGCAGTTTATCGAGGCAGCCGGAGGAAAAACTGTTTTTT. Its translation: CASSLSRQPEEKLFF.

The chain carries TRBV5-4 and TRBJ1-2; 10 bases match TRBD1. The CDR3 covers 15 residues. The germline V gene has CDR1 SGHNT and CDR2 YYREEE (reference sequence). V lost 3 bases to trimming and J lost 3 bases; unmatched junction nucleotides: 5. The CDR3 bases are TGTGCCAGCAGCTCCTTCGGACAGGGGGACTATGGCTACACCTTC. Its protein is CASSSFGQGDYGYTF.

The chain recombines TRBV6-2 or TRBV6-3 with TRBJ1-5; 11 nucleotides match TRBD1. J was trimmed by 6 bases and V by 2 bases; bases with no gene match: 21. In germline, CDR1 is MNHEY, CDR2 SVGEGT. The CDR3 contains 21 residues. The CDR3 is CASSYPALGTGGTGFFQPQHF. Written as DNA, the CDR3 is TGTGCCAGCAGTTACCCAGCCCTAGGGACAGGGGGAACGGGGTTTTTTCAGCCCCAGCATTTT.

The CDR3 DNA follows: TGTGCCTCTACAGGGGTGTCGGGCTATGGCTACACCTTC. Protein: CASTGVSGYGYTF. The chain carries TRBV6-5 and TRBJ1-2, with 7 bases that match TRBD1. V shed 11 bases and J 4 bases; nucleotides not matched to a gene: 10. Per germline, CDR1 MNHEY and CDR2 SVGAGI. This CDR3 has 13 amino acids.

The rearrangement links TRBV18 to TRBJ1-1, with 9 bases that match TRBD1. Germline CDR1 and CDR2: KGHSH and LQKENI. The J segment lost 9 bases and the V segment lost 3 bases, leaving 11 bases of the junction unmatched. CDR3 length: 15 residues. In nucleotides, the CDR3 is TGTGCCAGCTCACCCCGTGGAGGGACAGGGTTGCAAGCTTTCTTT. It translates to CASSPRGGTGLQAFF.

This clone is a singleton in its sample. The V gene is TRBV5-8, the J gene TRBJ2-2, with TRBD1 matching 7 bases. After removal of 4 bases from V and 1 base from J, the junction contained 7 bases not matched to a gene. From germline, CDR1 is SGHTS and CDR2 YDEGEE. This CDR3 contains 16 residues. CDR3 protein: CASSQGQLLNTGELFF. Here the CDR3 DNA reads TGTGCCAGCAGCCAGGGACAGCTCTTGAACACCGGGGAGCTGTTTTTT.

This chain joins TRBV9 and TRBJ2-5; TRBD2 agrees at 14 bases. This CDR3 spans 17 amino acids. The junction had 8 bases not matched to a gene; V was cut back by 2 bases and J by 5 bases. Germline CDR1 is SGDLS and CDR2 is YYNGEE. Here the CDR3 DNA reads TGTGCCAGCAGCGTTGGGACTAGCGGGGGTAGGATGGAGACCCAGTACTTC. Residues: CASSVGTSGGRMETQYF.

The CDR3 DNA follows: TGTGCCAGCATCCCTTCCGGGACAGGGGTACGGGGGGAGCTGTTTTTT. Translation gives CASIPSGTGVRGELFF. V gene TRBV7-9 combines with J gene TRBJ2-2, with TRBD1 identical over 10 bases. The CDR3 covers 16 residues. Germline V gene data show CDR1 as SEHNR and CDR2 as FQNEAQ (reference sequence). J gave up 8 bases and V 7 bases, and 13 bases lay outside the gene matches.

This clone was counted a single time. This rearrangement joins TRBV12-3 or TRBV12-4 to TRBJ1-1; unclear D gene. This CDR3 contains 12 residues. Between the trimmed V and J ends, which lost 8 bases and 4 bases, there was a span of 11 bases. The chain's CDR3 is CASARGTTEAFF. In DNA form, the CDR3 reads TGTGCCAGCGCCCGAGGAACCACTGAAGCTTTCTTT.

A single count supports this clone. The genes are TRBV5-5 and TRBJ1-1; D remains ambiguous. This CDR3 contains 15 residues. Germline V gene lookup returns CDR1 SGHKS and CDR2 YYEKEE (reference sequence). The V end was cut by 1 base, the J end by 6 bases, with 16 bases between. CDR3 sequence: CASSLLVSRPPEAFF. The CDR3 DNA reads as TGTGCCAGCAGCTTGCTAGTCAGTAGACCTCCTGAAGCTTTCTTT.